The 20 T cell receptor beta chains below come from one sample, sequenced in a study of blood T cell repertoires in COVID-19. The protocol was immunoSEQ multiplex PCR, while the TCRdb copy is restricted to in-frame clones and leaves out a portion. The table lists over 55,000 clones, about 84% of them singletons. Specimen: peripheral blood. These receptors were collected from a human donor in a cohort sampled during active COVID-19.

The chain carries TRBV3-1 (or the pseudogene TRBV3-2) and TRBJ2-2; 14 bases are shared with TRBD2. Trimming removed 3 bases from V and 6 bases from J; junction bases left unmatched: 6. Germline-derived CDR1 and CDR2 are LGHDT and YNNKEL (reference sequence). The CDR3 extends over 17 amino acids. DNA of the CDR3: TGTGCCAGCAGCCAGGGACTAGCGGGGGCCCGCGCCGGGGAGCTGTTTTTT. It is translated as CASSQGLAGARAGELFF.

The chain couples TRBV4-1 to TRBJ1-4; tentative D call: TRBD1 (6 bases). The CDR3 length is 16 residues. Deletions cut 2 bases from V and 4 bases from J, with 14 bases between. Germline V CDR1 and CDR2: MGHRA, YSYEKL. CDR3 sequence reads: CASSQSGGGRNEKLFF. In DNA form, the CDR3 reads TGCGCCAGCAGCCAATCGGGCGGGGGGCGTAATGAAAAACTGTTTTTT.

The CDR3 sequence is CASSLGDRVQLPRGNTIYF. In DNA form, the CDR3 reads TGTGCCAGCAGCTTAGGGGACAGGGTTCAATTACCCCGTGGAAACACCATATATTTT. V gene TRBV11-3 combines with J gene TRBJ1-3; 9 bases are shared with TRBD1. V was clipped by 1 base and J by 3 bases; unmatched bases: 13. Germline CDR1 is SGHNT and CDR2 is YENEEA. The CDR3 runs 19 residues. Complete variable domain (other parts from reference TRBV11-3 and TRBJ1-3): EAGVVQSPRYKIIEKKQPVAFWCNPISGHNTLYWYLQNLGQGPELLIRYENEEAVDDSQLPKDRFSAERLKGVDSTLKIQPAELGDSAVYLCASSLGDRVQLPRGNTIYFGEGSWLTVV.

The chain is built from TRBV5-1 and TRBJ1-2, with 8 bases aligning to TRBD1. V shed 4 bases, J shed 3 bases, and the junction held 5 bases outside the gene matches. The CDR3 loop spans 14 amino acids. Germline values: CDR1 SGHRS, CDR2 YFSETQ. CDR3 protein: CASSVIQGDYGYTF. Here the CDR3 DNA reads TGCGCCAGCAGCGTTATACAGGGGGACTATGGCTACACCTTC.

This clone was detected once. The genes are TRBV19 and TRBJ1-2; 10 bases are a match to TRBD1. CDR3 length: 15 residues. CDR1 is LNHDA, CDR2 SQIVND, per germline (reference sequence). Trimming removed 8 bases from V and 6 bases from J; junction bases left unmatched: 12. The CDR3 loop is CASRRGQGRVDGYTF. The CDR3 nucleotides are TGTGCCAGTCGACGGGGACAGGGGAGAGTAGATGGCTACACCTTC.

The chain couples TRBV6-5 to TRBJ1-2, with a tentative D call TRBD1 (5 bases). Germline V gives CDR1 MNHEY, CDR2 SVGAGI. CDR3 length: 12 residues. Trimming pared 7 bases from V and 2 bases from J, leaving 8 bases between. The CDR3 DNA is TGTGCCAGCATCGACAGAAACTATGGCTACACCTTC. Translation gives CASIDRNYGYTF.

The chain employs TRBV2 and TRBJ2-4; TRBD2 might be the D (5 bases). Trimming pared 3 bases from V and 0 bases from J, leaving 9 bases between. Germline V gene sequence: CDR1 SNHLY, CDR2 FYNNEI. The CDR3 spans 15 residues. This chain's CDR3 is CASSDGGIAKNIQYF. The CDR3 bases are TGTGCCAGCAGTGACGGAGGTATAGCCAAAAACATTCAGTACTTC. The full variable domain, with the rest looked up from reference TRBV2 and TRBJ2-4, is EPEVTQTPSHQVTQMGQEVILRCVPISNHLYFYWYRQILGQKVEFLVSFYNNEISEKSEIFDDQFSVERPDGSNFTLKIRSTKLEDSAMYFCASSDGGIAKNIQYFGAGTRLSVL.

CDR3 residues: CASSLLGRGTYNEQFF. The CDR3 coding sequence is TGTGCCAGCAGCTTACTTGGCAGGGGGACCTACAATGAGCAGTTCTTC. The chain carries TRBV7-3 and TRBJ2-1, with TRBD1 matching over 7 bases. The CDR3 length is 16 residues. Germline CDR1 is SGHTA and CDR2 is FQGTGA. The V segment lost 2 bases and the J segment 2 bases; nucleotides outside the gene matches: 6.

The chain recombines TRBV7-2 with TRBJ2-3; 9 bases are shared with TRBD2. The CDR3 loop spans 17 amino acids. Germline V gene data show CDR1 as SGHTA and CDR2 as FQGNSA. V trimming: 5 bases; J trimming: 3 bases; junction bases outside the gene matches: 12. In DNA form, the CDR3 reads TGTGCCAGCAGCCCACGTCGGGGCGGGGGGGCGACAGATACGCAGTATTTT. Amino acid sequence: CASSPRRGGGATDTQYF.

The chain recombines TRBV18 with TRBJ1-4; D call uncertain. V gave up 3 bases and J gave up 5 bases, with 13 bases separating them. This CDR3 contains 15 residues. Germline assignment: CDR1 KGHSH and CDR2 LQKENI. This CDR3 reads CASSPAGRLNEKLFF. The DNA of the CDR3 is TGTGCCAGCTCACCTGCGGGCAGGCTCAATGAAAAACTGTTTTTT.

This chain joins TRBV5-1 and TRBJ2-7; 7 bases line up with TRBD1. Germline V lookup: CDR1 SGHRS, CDR2 YFSETQ. Germline trimming cut 0 bases from V and 4 bases from J; bases unmatched to any gene: 10. This CDR3 contains 16 residues. CDR3 nucleotides: TGCGCCAGCAGCTTGGGCCGGGACAGAAGAACTTACGAGCAGTACTTC. It codes for CASSLGRDRRTYEQYF.

A note on this clone: Other DNA sequences within the sample encode an identical CDR3. The V call is TRBV11-2, the J call TRBJ2-7; D ambiguous. Germline V gene sequence: CDR1 SGHAT, CDR2 FQNNGV. The CDR3 consists of 14 residues. V was trimmed by 0 bases and J by 2 bases, leaving 8 bases between them. This CDR3 is CASSLDRGAYEQYF. CDR3 DNA sequence: TGTGCCAGCAGCTTAGATCGTGGAGCCTACGAGCAGTACTTC.

This clone was observed a handful of times. This chain joins TRBV3-1 (or the pseudogene TRBV3-2) and TRBJ1-4; no reliable D call. V was trimmed by 0 bases and J by 11 bases, leaving 16 bases between them. CDR1 LGHDT and CDR2 YNNKEL come from the germline V gene (reference sequence). CDR3 length: 15 residues. This CDR3 reads CASSQDMGPRAKLFF. CDR3 nucleotides: TGTGCCAGCAGCCAAGATATGGGCCCGAGGGCCAAACTGTTTTTT.

The sample holds a few counts of this clone. The chain combines TRBV3-1 (or the pseudogene TRBV3-2) with TRBJ1-5; tentative D call: TRBD1 (6 bases). V gave up 2 bases and J gave up 6 bases, with 11 bases separating them. CDR1 LGHDT and CDR2 YNNKEL come from the germline V gene (reference sequence). The CDR3 contains 14 residues. CDR3 nucleotides: TGTGCCAGCAGCCAACACAGGGAAGGTCAGCCCCAGCATTTT. It is translated as CASSQHREGQPQHF.

The chain employs TRBV10-2 and TRBJ2-5, with 8 bases matching TRBD2. CDR3 length: 14 residues. Germline loops: CDR1 WSHSY, CDR2 SAAADI. V was pared by 6 bases and J by 5 bases, with 8 bases of the junction left unmatched. The CDR3, as DNA: TGCGCCAGCAGCCTGACTAGCGCGGAGGAGACCCAGTACTTC. This translates into CASSLTSAEETQYF.

This clone has just one count. The CDR3 coding sequence is TGTGCCAGCTCACCATTAGTGGCTCCGGGCGAGCAGTACTTC. Its translation is CASSPLVAPGEQYF. J is TRBJ2-7 and V is TRBV18, with unresolved D. The CDR3 totals 14 residues. V was clipped by 2 bases and J by 6 bases, with 14 bases between them. In germline, CDR1 is KGHSH, CDR2 LQKENI. Full variable domain (outside the CDR3, taken from reference TRBV18 and TRBJ2-7): NAGVMQNPRHLVRRRGQEARLRCSPMKGHSHVYWYRQLPEEGLKFMVYLQKENIIDESGMPKERFSAEFPKEGPSILRIQQVVRGDSAAYFCASSPLVAPGEQYFGPGTRLTVT.

This clone was picked up one time. The chain uses TRBV11-2 and TRBJ2-7; no reliable D call. This CDR3 is 12 amino acids long. Trimming removed 5 bases from V and 2 bases from J, with 7 bases in between. From germline, CDR1 is SGHAT and CDR2 FQNNGV. Written as DNA, the CDR3 is TGTGCCAGCAGCCTTACTGCCTACGAGCAGTACTTC. Protein: CASSLTAYEQYF.

The gene calls are TRBV9 and TRBJ2-5; TRBD1 matches 8 bases. CDR1 and CDR2 from the germline V gene are SGDLS and YYNGEE. V lost 1 base, J lost 5 bases, and 4 bases stayed unmatched. The length of the CDR3 is 14 residues. CDR3 DNA sequence: TGTGCCAGCAGCGTATCAGGGGGCCAGGAGACCCAGTACTTC. Amino acid sequence: CASSVSGGQETQYF.

The chain is built from TRBV19 and TRBJ1-5; D is uncertain. The CDR3 length is 15 residues. Germline loops: CDR1 LNHDA, CDR2 SQIVND (reference sequence). Trimming stripped 7 bases from V and 2 bases from J, with 15 bases between. The CDR3 spells CASTPGGRGNQPQHF. The CDR3 nucleotides are TGTGCCAGTACCCCAGGAGGTCGGGGCAATCAGCCCCAGCATTTT.

The chain uses TRBV9 and TRBJ2-1, with 11 bases identical to TRBD1. The junction had 4 bases not matched to a gene; V was cut back by 4 bases and J by 7 bases. The CDR3 has 14 residues. Germline CDR1 reads SGDLS; CDR2 reads YYNGEE. CDR3 amino acids: CASSPWDRGNEQFF. The CDR3 bases are TGTGCCAGCAGCCCTTGGGACAGGGGGAATGAGCAGTTCTTC. Complete variable domain (other parts from reference TRBV9 and TRBJ2-1): DSGVTQTPKHLITATGQRVTLRCSPRSGDLSVYWYQQSLDQGLQFLIQYYNGEERAKGNILERFSAQQFPDLHSELNLSSLELGDSALYFCASSPWDRGNEQFFGPGTRLTVL.